Listed here are 9 T cell receptor beta chains from one sample, sequenced in a study of blood T cells in healthy people across ages. Primers used in a second PCR of roughly 6 to 11 cycles were a sample-barcoded 5' primer and a J-beta primer mix. TCRdb independently ran MiXCR on the 5' RACE reads; one entry per CDR3 protein. The sample yields approximately 730,000 distinct CDR3 sequences, roughly two fifths seen once. Sequencing was done on a sample of blood. The receptors here all came from a woman in her sixties or seventies in good health.

In this sample, this clonotype turned up a few times. The V and J genes are TRBV20-1 and TRBJ2-1; 9 bases agree with TRBD1. J was trimmed by 6 bases and V by 3 bases; bases with no gene match: 9. There are 15 residues in the CDR3. The germline gives CDR1 DFQATT, CDR2 SNEGSKA (reference sequence). The CDR3 region is CSARAGTGLSNEQFF. CDR3 DNA: TGCAGTGCTAGGGCCGGGACAGGGTTGTCCAATGAGCAGTTCTTC.

A single count supports this clonotype. J is TRBJ2-5 and V is TRBV2, with 7 bases lining up with TRBD1. The J call could be wrong; TRBJ2-7 is a better fit for the DNA end. This CDR3 is built from 12 residues. Germline-derived CDR1 and CDR2 are SNHLY and FYNNEI. The chain's CDR3 is CASRLGTDEQYF. CDR3 coding DNA: TGTGCCAGCAGGCTCGGGACAGACGAGCAGTACTTC.

J is TRBJ2-5 and V is TRBV3-1; no clear D gene. CDR3 length: 14 amino acids. Germline V gives CDR1 LGHDT, CDR2 YNNKEL (reference sequence). Trimming left V 3 bases short and J 4 bases short, with 12 bases between. The CDR3 DNA reads TGTGCCAGCAGCCACCCGGTACTCCGAGAGACCCAGTACTTC. It is translated as CASSHPVLRETQYF.

V usage is TRBV15 and J usage is TRBJ1-4; D gene ambiguous. Germline CDR1 is LNHNV and CDR2 is YYDKDF (reference sequence). CDR3 length: 13 residues. V was cut by 1 base and J by 6 bases, with 6 bases left in between. CDR3 region: CATSRGADEKLFF. The DNA for the CDR3 is TGTGCCACCAGCAGAGGAGCGGATGAAAAACTGTTTTTT.

The chain recombines TRBV18 with TRBJ2-6; no reliable D call. This CDR3 contains 16 residues. V gave up 1 base and J gave up 0 bases, with 7 bases separating them. Germline V CDR1 and CDR2: KGHSH, LQKENI. As DNA, the CDR3 is TGTGCCAGCTCACCACGAGGCGACTCTGGGGCCAACGTCCTGACTTTC. It is translated as CASSPRGDSGANVLTF.

Only one count was recorded for this clonotype. V usage is TRBV29-1 and J usage is TRBJ2-3; D call uncertain. Germline V gives CDR1 SQVTM, CDR2 ANQGSEA. The CDR3 runs to 14 residues. Trimming removed 2 bases at V and 6 bases at J, with 15 bases between. The CDR3 sequence is CSVERRAFGDTQYF. CDR3 sequence (DNA): TGCAGCGTTGAAAGACGGGCCTTCGGGGATACGCAGTATTTT.

The chain has TRBV29-1 and TRBJ2-5; 7 bases match TRBD1. The CDR3 is 18 amino acids. J was trimmed by 2 bases and V by 7 bases; bases with no gene match: 22. Germline V gene data show CDR1 as SQVTM and CDR2 as ANQGSEA. The CDR3 loop is CSALIFFPGQIMQETQYF. The CDR3 DNA reads as TGCAGCGCCTTAATTTTTTTCCCGGGACAGATAATGCAAGAGACCCAGTACTTC.

This clonotype was seen many times. The CDR3 DNA reads as TGCGCCAGCAGCCAAGATGAACGGGGATACGAGCAGTACTTC. Its translation is CASSQDERGYEQYF. The genes are TRBV4-1 and TRBJ2-7, with D perhaps TRBD2 (5 bases). CDR1 is MGHRA, CDR2 YSYEKL, per germline. Trimming removed 0 bases from V and 4 bases from J, with 10 bases in between. CDR3 length equals 14 residues.

V and J are TRBV9 and TRBJ2-7; no clear D gene. CDR3 length: 13 residues. The V gene lost 3 bases and the J gene lost 3 bases, with 10 bases spanning the gap. Germline values: CDR1 SGDLS, CDR2 YYNGEE. CDR3 nucleotides: TGTGCCAGCAGCGGAAAGGGTAGCTACGAGCAGTACTTC. Translated, it gives CASSGKGSYEQYF.